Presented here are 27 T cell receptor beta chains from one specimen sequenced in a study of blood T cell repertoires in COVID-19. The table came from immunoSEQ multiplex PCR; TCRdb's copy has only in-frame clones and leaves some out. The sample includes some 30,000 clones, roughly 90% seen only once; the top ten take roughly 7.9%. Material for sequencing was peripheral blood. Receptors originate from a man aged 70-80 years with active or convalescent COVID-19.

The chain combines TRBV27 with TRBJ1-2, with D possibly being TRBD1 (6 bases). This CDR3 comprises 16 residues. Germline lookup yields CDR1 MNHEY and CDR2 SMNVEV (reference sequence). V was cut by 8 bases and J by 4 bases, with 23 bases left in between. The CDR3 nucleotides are TGTGCCAGCGGAGTACCAGGGGCGCTGGTTTCCTATGGCTACACCTTC. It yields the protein CASGVPGALVSYGYTF.

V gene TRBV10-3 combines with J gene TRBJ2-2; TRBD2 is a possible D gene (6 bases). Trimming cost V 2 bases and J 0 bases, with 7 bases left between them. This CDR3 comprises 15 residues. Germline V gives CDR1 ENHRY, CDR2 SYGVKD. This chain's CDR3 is CAISEGGTNTGELFF. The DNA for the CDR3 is TGTGCCATCAGTGAGGGGGGGACGAACACCGGGGAGCTGTTTTTT.

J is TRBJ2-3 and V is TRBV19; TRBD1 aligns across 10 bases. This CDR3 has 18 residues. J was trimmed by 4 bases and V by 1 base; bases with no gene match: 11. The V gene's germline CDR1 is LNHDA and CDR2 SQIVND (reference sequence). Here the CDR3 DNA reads TGTGCCAGTAGTATAGGGTTCCGGGACAGGGGAGGTGCAGATACGCAGTATTTT. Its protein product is CASSIGFRDRGGADTQYF. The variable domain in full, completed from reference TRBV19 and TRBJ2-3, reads DGGITQSPKYLFRKEGQNVTLSCEQNLNHDAMYWYRQDPGQGLRLIYYSQIVNDFQKGDIAEGYSVSREKKESFPLTVTSAQKNPTAFYLCASSIGFRDRGGADTQYFGPGTRLTVL.

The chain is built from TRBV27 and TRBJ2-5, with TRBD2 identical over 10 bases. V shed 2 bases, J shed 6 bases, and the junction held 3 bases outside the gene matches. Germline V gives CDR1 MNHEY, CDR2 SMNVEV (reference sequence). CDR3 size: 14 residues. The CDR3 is CASSLLAGVKTQYF. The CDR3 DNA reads TGTGCCAGCAGTTTACTAGCGGGAGTGAAGACCCAGTACTTC.

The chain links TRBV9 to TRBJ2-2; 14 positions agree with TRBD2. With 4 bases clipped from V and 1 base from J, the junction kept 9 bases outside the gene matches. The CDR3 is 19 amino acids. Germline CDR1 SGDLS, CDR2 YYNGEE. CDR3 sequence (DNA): TGTGCCAGCAGCAAAGGGACTAGCGGGAGAGGGGAGAACACCGGGGAGCTGTTTTTT. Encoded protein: CASSKGTSGRGENTGELFF.

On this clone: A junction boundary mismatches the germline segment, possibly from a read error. CDR3 bases: TGTGCTAGCAGCTTGGGGGGGAGCGGGAGAAGCAATGAGCAGTTCTTC. Encoded protein: CASSLGGSGRSNEQFF. V gene TRBV7-7 combines with J gene TRBJ2-1, with 8 bases that match TRBD2. Germline CDR1 reads SSHAT; CDR2 reads FNYEAQ (reference sequence). The CDR3 spans 16 residues.

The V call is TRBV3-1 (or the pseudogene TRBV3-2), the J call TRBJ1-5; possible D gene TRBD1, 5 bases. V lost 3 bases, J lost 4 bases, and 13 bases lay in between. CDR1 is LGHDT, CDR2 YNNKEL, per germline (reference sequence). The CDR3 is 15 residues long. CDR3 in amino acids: CASSQAGSTNQPQHF. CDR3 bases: TGTGCCAGCAGCCAGGCAGGGTCAACGAATCAGCCCCAGCATTTT.

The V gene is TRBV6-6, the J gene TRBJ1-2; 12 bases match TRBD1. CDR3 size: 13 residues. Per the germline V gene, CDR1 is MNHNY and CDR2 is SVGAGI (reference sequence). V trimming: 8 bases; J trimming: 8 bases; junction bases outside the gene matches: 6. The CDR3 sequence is CASEGQGAGGYTF. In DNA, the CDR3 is TGTGCCAGCGAGGGACAGGGGGCTGGAGGCTACACCTTC.

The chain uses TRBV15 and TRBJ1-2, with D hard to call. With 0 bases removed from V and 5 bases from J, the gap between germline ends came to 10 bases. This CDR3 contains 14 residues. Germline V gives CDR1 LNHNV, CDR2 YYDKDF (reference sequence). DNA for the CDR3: TGTGCCACCAGCAGAGATATGGCAGGTTATGGCTACACCTTC. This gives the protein CATSRDMAGYGYTF.

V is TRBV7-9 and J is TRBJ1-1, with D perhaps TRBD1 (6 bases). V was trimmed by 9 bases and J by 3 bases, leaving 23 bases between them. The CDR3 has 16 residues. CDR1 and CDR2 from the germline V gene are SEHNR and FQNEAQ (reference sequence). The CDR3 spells CARPIGGRVVDTEAFF. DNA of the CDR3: TGTGCCAGACCAATCGGGGGGCGGGTCGTGGACACTGAAGCTTTCTTT.

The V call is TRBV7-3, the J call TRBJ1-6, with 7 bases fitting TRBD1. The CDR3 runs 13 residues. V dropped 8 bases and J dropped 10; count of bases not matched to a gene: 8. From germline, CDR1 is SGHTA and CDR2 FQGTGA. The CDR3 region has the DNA TGTGCCAGCTCTCCGGGACAGCAATCACCCCTCCACTTT. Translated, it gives CASSPGQQSPLHF.

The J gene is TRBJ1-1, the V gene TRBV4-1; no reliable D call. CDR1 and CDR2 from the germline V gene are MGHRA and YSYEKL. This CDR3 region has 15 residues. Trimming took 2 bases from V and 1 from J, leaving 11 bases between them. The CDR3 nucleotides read TGCGCCAGCAGCCAAATGGGAGGAGGGAACACTGAAGCTTTCTTT. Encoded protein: CASSQMGGGNTEAFF.

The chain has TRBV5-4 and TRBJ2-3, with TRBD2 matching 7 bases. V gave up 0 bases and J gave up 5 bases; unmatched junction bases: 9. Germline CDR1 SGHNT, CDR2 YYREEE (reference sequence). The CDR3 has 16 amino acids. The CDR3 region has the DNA TGTGCCAGCAGCTTGGACGCGGGAGCGGGCCGAGATACGCAGTATTTT. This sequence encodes CASSLDAGAGRDTQYF.

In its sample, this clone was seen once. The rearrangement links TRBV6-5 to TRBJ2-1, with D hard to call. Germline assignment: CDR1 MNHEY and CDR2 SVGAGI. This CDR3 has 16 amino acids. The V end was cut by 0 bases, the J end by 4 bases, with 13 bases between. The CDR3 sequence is CASSYSANSRYNEQFF. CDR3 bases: TGTGCCAGCAGTTACTCGGCCAATTCAAGATACAATGAGCAGTTCTTC.

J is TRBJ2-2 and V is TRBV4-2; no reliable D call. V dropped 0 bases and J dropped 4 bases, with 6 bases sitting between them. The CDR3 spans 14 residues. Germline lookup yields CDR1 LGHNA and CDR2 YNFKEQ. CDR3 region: CASSQDYGTGELFF. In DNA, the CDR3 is TGTGCCAGCAGCCAAGATTACGGCACCGGGGAGCTGTTTTTT.

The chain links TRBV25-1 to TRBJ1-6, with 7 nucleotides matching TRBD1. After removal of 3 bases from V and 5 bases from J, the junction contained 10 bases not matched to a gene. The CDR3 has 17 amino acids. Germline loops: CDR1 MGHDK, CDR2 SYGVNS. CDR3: CASSDRVGQEHNSPLHF. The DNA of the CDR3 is TGTGCCAGCAGTGACCGAGTCGGACAGGAGCATAATTCACCCCTCCACTTT. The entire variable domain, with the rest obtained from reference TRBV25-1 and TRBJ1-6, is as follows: EADIYQTPRYLVIGTGKKITLECSQTMGHDKMYWYQQDPGMELHLIHYSYGVNSTEKGDLSSESTVSRIRTEHFPLTLESARPSHTSQYLCASSDRVGQEHNSPLHFGNGTRLTVT.

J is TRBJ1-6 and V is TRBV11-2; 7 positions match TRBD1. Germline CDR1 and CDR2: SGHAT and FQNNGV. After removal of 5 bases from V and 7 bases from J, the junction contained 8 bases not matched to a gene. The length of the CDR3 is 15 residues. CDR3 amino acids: CASSTGDSSNSPLHF. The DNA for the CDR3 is TGTGCCAGCAGCACCGGGGACAGTTCAAATTCACCCCTCCACTTT.

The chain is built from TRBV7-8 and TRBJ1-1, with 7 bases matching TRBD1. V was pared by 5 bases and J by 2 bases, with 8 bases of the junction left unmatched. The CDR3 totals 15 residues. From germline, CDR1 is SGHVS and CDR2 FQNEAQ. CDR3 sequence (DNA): TGTGCCAGCAGCACGACAGGGAGCCTAAACACTGAAGCTTTCTTT. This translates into CASSTTGSLNTEAFF.

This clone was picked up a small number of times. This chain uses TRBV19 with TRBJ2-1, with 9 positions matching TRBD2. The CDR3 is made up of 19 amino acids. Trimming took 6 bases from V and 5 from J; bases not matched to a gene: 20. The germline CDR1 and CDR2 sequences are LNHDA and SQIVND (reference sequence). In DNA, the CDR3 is TGTGCCAGTAGCTACCTGGGGCGGGAGGGCCCTGAGGACGACAATGAGCAGTTCTTC. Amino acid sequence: CASSYLGREGPEDDNEQFF.

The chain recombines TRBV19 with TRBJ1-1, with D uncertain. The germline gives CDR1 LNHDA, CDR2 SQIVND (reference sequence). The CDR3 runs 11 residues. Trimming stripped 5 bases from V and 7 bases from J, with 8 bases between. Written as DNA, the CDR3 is TGTGCCAGTAGTTCACTCATTGAAGCTTTCTTT. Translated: CASSSLIEAFF.

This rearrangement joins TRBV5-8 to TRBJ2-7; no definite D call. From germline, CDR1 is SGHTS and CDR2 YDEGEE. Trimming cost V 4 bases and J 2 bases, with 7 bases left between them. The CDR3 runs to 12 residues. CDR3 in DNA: TGTGCCAGCAGCCCGGTCCCCTACGAGCAGTACTTC. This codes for CASSPVPYEQYF.

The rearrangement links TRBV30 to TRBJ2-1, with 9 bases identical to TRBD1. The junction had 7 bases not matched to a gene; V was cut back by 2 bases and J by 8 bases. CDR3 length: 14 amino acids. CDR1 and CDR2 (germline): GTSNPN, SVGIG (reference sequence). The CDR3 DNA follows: TGTGCCTGGAGTTCGACAGGGGGTTTAGATGAGCAGTTCTTC. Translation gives CAWSSTGGLDEQFF.

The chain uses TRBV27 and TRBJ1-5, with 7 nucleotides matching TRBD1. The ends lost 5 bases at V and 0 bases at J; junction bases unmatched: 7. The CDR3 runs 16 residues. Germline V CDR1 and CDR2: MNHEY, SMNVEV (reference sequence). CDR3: CASSLTGENSNQPQHF. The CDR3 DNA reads TGTGCCAGCAGTCTTACAGGGGAGAATAGCAATCAGCCCCAGCATTTT.

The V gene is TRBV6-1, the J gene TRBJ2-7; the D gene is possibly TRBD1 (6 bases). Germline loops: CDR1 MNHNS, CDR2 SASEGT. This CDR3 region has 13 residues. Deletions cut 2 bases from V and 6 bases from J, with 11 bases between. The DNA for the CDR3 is TGTGCCAGCAGTGAAAGAGTCAGGGGCGAGCAGTACGTC. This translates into CASSERVRGEQYV.

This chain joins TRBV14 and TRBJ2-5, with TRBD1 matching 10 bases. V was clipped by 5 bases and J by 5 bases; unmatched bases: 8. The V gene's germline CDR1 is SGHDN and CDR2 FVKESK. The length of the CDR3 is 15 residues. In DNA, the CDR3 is TGTGCCAGCAGCTTACGACAGGGGGCTCGGGAGACCCAGTACTTC. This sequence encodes CASSLRQGARETQYF.

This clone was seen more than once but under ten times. CDR3 bases: TGTGCCAGTAGTGGCAGGGCCCAGGTTGTGGGTCAGCCCCAGCATTTT. Translation: CASSGRAQVVGQPQHF. The V and J genes are TRBV19 and TRBJ1-5, with a tentative D call TRBD1 (5 bases). The V gene's germline CDR1 is LNHDA and CDR2 SQIVND (reference sequence). The CDR3 is 16 residues long. Between the trimmed V and J ends, which lost 5 bases and 6 bases, there was a span of 20 bases.

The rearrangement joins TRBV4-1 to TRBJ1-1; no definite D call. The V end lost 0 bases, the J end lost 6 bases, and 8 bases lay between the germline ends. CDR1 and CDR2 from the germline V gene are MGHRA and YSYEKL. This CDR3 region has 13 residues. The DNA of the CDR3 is TGCGCCAGCAGCCAAGACCCGAGGCCTGAAGCTTTCTTT. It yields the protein CASSQDPRPEAFF.